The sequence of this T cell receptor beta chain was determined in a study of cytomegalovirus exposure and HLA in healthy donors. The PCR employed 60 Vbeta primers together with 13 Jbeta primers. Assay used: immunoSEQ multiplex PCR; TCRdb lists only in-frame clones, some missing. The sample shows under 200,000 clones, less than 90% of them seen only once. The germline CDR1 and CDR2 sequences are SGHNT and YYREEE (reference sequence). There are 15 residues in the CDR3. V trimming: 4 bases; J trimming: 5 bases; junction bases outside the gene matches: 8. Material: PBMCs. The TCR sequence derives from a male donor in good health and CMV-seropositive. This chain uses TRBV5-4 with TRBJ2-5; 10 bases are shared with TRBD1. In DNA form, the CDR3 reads TGTGCCAGCAGCGGACGACAGGGGGCACAGGAGACCCAGTACTTC. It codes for CASSGRQGAQETQYF. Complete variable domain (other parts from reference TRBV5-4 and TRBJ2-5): ETGVTQSPTHLIKTRGQQVTLRCSSQSGHNTVSWYQQALGQGPQFIFQYYREEENGRGNFPPRFSGLQFPNYSSELNVNALELDDSALYLCASSGRQGAQETQYFGPGTRLLVL.